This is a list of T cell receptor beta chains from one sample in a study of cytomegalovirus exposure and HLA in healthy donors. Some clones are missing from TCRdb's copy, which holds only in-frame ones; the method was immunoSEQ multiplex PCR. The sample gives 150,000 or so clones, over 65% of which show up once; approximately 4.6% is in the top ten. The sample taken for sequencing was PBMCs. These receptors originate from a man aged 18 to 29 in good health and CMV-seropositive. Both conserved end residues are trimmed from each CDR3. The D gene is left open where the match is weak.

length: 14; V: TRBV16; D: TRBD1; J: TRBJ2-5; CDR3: ASSQSRQGVRETQY
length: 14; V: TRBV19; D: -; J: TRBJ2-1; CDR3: ASSILGAKAYNEQF
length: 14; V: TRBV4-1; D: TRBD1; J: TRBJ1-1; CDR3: ASSYGRGRGNTEAF
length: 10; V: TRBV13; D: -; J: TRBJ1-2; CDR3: ASSLDLYGYT
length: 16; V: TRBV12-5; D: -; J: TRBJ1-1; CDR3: ASGFQAEGGWRSTEAF
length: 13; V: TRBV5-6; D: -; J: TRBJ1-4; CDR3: ASSLLVQGDEKLF
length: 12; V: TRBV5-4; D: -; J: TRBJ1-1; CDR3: AIQWRTEVPEAF
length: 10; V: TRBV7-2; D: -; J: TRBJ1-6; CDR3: ASGLGNSPLH
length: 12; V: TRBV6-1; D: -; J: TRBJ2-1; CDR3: ASSEERSLGEQF
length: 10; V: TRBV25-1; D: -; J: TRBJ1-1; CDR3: ASSPGQNEAF
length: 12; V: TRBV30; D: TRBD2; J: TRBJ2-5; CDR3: AWSRLAGKETQY
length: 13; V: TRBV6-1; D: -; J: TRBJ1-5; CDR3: ASSETLEAPQPQH
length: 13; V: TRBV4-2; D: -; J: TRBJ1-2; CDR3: ASSQGSVANYGYT
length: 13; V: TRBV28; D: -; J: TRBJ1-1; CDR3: ASSLIKTGNTEAF
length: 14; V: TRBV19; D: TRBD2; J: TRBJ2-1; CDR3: ASSIEGTSGYNEQF
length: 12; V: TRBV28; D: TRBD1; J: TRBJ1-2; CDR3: ASRDRGGIYGYT
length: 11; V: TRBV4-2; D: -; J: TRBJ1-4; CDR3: ASSQDQGEKLF
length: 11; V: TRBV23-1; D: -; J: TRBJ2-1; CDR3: ASVMADYNEQF
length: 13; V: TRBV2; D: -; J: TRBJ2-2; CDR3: ASSEERGNTGELF
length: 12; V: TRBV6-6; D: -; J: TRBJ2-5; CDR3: ATQGNGGPETQY
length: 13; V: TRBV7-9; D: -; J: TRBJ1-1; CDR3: ASSLAGTGDTEAF
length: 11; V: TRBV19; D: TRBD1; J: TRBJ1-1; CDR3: ASKTGPATEAF
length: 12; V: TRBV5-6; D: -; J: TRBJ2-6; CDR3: ASSPGVAANVLT
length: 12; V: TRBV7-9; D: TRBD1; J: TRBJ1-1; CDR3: ASSLAQGATEAF
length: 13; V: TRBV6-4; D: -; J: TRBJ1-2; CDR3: ASNDGYGSAYGYT
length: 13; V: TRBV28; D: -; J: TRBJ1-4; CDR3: ASSLSGGTNEKLF
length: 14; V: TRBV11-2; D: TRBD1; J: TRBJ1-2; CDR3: ASSPTRDSDNYGYT
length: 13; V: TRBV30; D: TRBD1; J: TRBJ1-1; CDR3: AWNPLQGGNTEAF
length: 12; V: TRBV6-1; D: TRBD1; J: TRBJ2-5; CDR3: ASSPGGGQETQY
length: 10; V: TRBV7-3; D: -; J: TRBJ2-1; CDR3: ASSPRRGEQF
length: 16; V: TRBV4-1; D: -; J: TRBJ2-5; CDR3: ASSQVDGRGYSQETQY
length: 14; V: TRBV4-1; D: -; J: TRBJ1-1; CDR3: ASSQDIAGGNTEAF
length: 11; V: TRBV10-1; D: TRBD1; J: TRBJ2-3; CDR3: ASSRGTSDTQY
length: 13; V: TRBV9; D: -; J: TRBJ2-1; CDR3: ASSALSVVANEQF
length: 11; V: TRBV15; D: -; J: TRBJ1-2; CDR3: ATSGGRNYGYT
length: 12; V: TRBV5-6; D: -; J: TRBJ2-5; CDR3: ASRDGVGAETQY
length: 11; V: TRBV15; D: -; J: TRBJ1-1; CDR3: ATSRAGNTEAF
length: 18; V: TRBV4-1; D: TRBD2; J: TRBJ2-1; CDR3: ASSHLGLAGGRSSYNEQF
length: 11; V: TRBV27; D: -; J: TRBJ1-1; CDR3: ASSLSRGTEAF
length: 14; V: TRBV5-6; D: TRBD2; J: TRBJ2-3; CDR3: ASSLVAGTLRDTQY
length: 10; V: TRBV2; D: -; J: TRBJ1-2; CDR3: ASRLHAGGYT
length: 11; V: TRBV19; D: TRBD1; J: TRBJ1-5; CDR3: ASSYDRGQPQH
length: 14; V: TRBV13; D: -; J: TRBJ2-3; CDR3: ASSWGERGFPDTQY